The TCR beta chain under discussion was sequenced for a study of cytomegalovirus exposure and HLA in healthy donors. The length of the CDR3 is 18 residues. Germline loops: CDR1 SSHAT, CDR2 FNYEAQ (reference sequence). PCR amplification relied on 60 Vbeta primers (plus 13 Jbeta primers). TCRdb's table, derived via immunoSEQ multiplex PCR, lists solely in-frame clones and lacks some. The sample lists around 170,000 clones; roughly 82% were seen once. Study-wide points: Prior analysis indicated that the majority of TCR beta V segments exhibited productivity approximately 87% or approximately 30% of the time. Several top significant clusters appeared, in a later analysis, to be linked to common viral pathogens. The likely origin of a cluster of highly shared sequence variants was a sequencing artifact.

This clone was seen just once. Its target is unknown. One end of the junction does not line up with germline, which may come from a read error. The sequenced sample was PBMCs. This receptor was taken from a woman between 45 and 60 years old in good health and CMV-seropositive. The chain combines TRBV7-7 with TRBJ2-1; 13 nucleotides match TRBD2. CDR3 in DNA: TGTGCTAGCAGCTTAGTGACTAGCGGGGGGAACTTCTACAATGAGCAGTTCTTC. Encoded protein: CASSLVTSGGNFYNEQFF.